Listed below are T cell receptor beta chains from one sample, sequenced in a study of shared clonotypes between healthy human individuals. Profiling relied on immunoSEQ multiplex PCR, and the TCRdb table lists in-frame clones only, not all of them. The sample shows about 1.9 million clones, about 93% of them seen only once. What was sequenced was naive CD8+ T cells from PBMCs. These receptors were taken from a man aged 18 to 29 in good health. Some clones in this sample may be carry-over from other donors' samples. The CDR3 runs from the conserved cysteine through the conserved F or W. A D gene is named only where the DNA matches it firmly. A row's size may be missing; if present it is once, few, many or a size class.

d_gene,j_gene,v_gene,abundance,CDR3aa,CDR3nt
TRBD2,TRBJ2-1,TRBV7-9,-,CASSLGWASGAAGGEQFF,TGTGCCAGCAGCTTGGGTTGGGCTAGCGGGGCGGCCGGAGGGGAGCAGTTCTTC
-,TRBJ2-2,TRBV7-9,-,CASSVRRGDTGELFF,TGTGCCAGCAGCGTCCGCCGGGGCGACACCGGGGAGCTGTTTTTT
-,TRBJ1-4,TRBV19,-,CASSITGQRNEKLFF,TGTGCCAGTAGTATCACGGGACAAAGAAATGAAAAACTGTTTTTT
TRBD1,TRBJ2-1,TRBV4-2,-,CASSQRVPTGEAYNEQFF,TGTGCCAGCAGCCAAAGAGTCCCGACAGGGGAAGCCTACAATGAGCAGTTCTTC
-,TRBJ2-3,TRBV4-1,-,CASSQVALTGPDTQYF,TGCGCCAGCAGCCAAGTTGCCTTAACTGGCCCAGATACGCAGTATTTT
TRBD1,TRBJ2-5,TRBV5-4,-,CASSPWDRPETQYF,TGTGCCAGCAGCCCCTGGGACAGGCCGGAGACCCAGTACTTC
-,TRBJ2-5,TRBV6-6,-,CASSYLFGLKETQYF,TGTGCCAGCAGCTATCTCTTCGGACTCAAAGAGACCCAGTACTTC
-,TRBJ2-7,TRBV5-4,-,CASSLAKGTGYEQYF,TGTGCCAGCAGCTTGGCCAAGGGAACTGGCTACGAGCAGTACTTC
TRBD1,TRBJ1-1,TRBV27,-,CASQRTGQMNTEAFF,TGTGCCAGCCAACGGACAGGGCAAATGAACACTGAAGCTTTCTTT
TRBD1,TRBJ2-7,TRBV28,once,CASSRTGGRSEQYF,TGTGCCAGCAGCCGGACAGGGGGCAGGTCCGAGCAGTACTTC
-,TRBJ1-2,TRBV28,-,CASSLDKTYGYTF,TGTGCCAGCAGCCTGGACAAAACCTATGGCTACACCTTC
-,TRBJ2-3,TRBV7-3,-,CASSQTSISDTQYF,TGTGCCAGCAGCCAAACTAGTATCTCAGATACGCAGTATTTT
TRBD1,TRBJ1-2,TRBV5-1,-,CASSFLPGQGDYGYTF,TGCGCCAGCAGCTTCCTACCGGGACAGGGGGACTATGGCTACACCTTC
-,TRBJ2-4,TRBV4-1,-,CASSPYQAKNIQYF,TGCGCCAGCAGCCCCTACCAAGCCAAAAACATTCAGTACTTC
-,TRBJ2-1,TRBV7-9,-,CASSLPPNEQFF,TGTGCCAGCAGCTTACCCCCTAATGAGCAGTTCTTC
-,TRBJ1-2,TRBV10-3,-,CAISEGQMGNYGYTF,TGTGCCATCTCAGAAGGACAGATGGGTAACTATGGCTACACCTTC
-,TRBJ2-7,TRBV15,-,CATREGVDYEQYF,TGTGCCACCAGAGAGGGTGTTGACTACGAGCAGTACTTC
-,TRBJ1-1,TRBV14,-,CASSQEWAYRGNTEAFF,TGTGCCAGCAGCCAAGAGTGGGCCTATCGGGGGAACACTGAAGCTTTCTTT
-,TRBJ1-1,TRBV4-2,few,CASSQIPYSEGTF,TGTGCCAGCAGCCAAATCCCTTATTCAGAGGGGACTTTT
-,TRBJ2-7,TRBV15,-,CATSRDSGPSTYEQYF,TGTGCCACCAGCAGAGATTCCGGCCCATCAACCTACGAGCAGTACTTC
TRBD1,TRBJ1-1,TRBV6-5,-,CASSYQTGTNTEAFF,TGTGCCAGCAGTTACCAGACAGGGACGAACACTGAAGCTTTCTTT
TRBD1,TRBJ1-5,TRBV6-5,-,CASSSRQGFQPQHF,TGTGCCAGCAGTTCAAGACAGGGGTTTCAGCCCCAGCATTTT
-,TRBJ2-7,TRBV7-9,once,CASSFAGIGDEQYF,TGTGCCAGCAGCTTTGCAGGCATCGGAGACGAGCAGTACTTC
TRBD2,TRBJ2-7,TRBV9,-,CASSMNPSGDLGGEQYF,TGTGCCAGCAGTATGAACCCTAGCGGCGACCTGGGAGGAGAGCAGTACTTC
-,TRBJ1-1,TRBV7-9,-,CASTFIGRYVTEAFF,TGTGCCAGCACCTTTATCGGCCGATACGTCACTGAAGCTTTCTTT
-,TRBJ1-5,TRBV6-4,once,CASSDRGGNQPQHF,TGTGCCAGCAGTGACAGGGGAGGCAATCAGCCCCAGCATTTT
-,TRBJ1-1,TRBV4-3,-,CASSRGARTEAFF,TGCGCCAGCAGCCGGGGGGCTCGTACTGAAGCTTTCTTT